The rows below give T cell receptor beta chains drawn from one sample of a study of cytomegalovirus exposure and HLA in healthy donors. Repertoires were generated with immunoSEQ multiplex PCR, while TCRdb's copy carries only in-frame clones and drops some. The repertoire holds 130,000 to 150,000 clones, around 81% seen once, with about 2.8% in the top ten. Sequencing used PBMCs. Receptor source: a male donor in good health and CMV-seronegative. The CDR3 runs from the conserved cysteine through the conserved F or W. The order of the fields is J gene, D gene, V gene, CDR3 protein, CDR3 DNA. The D gene is left open where the match is weak.

TRBJ1-4	TRBD1	TRBV7-8	CASSWGQGSEKLFF	TGTGCCAGCAGCTGGGGACAGGGAAGTGAAAAACTGTTTTTT
TRBJ2-3	-	TRBV7-9	CASSLGGGATDTQYF	TGTGCCAGCAGCTTAGGTGGGGGCGCAACAGATACGCAGTATTTT
TRBJ1-6	TRBD1	TRBV10-3	CAISNYYRGVNSPLHF	TGTGCCATCAGCAATTATTACAGGGGAGTTAATTCACCCCTCCACTTT
TRBJ2-1	-	TRBV14	CASSPLAGIREQFF	TGTGCCAGCAGCCCCCTGGCAGGGATCCGTGAGCAGTTCTTC
TRBJ2-7	-	TRBV25-1	CASSPSLPTGQNYEQYF	TGTGCCAGCAGCCCAAGCCTACCGACGGGACAAAACTACGAGCAGTACTTC
TRBJ2-2	TRBD1	TRBV9	CASSVGWTGLTGELFF	TGTGCCAGCAGCGTAGGTTGGACAGGGCTCACCGGGGAGCTGTTTTTT
TRBJ2-7	TRBD2	TRBV7-9	CASTGSGRAYEQYF	TGTGCCAGCACCGGCTCGGGGAGGGCCTACGAGCAGTACTTC
TRBJ1-2	-	TRBV4-3	CASSQVSSSGYTF	TGCGCCAGCAGCCAAGTATCGTCGAGTGGCTACACCTTC
TRBJ2-1	-	TRBV9	CASSRRREEPYNEQFF	TGTGCCAGCTCCCGTAGGAGGGAGGAACCCTACAATGAGCAGTTCTTC
TRBJ2-6	TRBD1	TRBV30	CAWSRGTGGLGGANVLTF	TGTGCCTGGAGTAGGGGTACAGGGGGATTGGGGGGGGCCAACGTCCTGACTTTC
TRBJ2-5	-	TRBV27	CASSDGRGTQYF	TGTGCCAGCTCGGACGGGAGAGGGACCCAGTACTTC
TRBJ2-7	-	TRBV19	CASSIAGTSGGEQYF	TGTGCCAGTAGTATCGCCGGGACATCGGGCGGGGAGCAGTACTTC
TRBJ1-4	TRBD1	TRBV19	CASSSGTGFLQLTNEKLFF	TGTGCCAGTAGTTCGGGGACAGGCTTTTTACAACTCACTAATGAAAAACTGTTTTTT
TRBJ2-1	-	TRBV20-1	CSARAVDEQFF	TGCAGTGCCAGAGCAGTCGATGAGCAGTTCTTC
TRBJ1-1	TRBD1	TRBV7-9	CASSYRTGMSTEAFF	TGTGCCAGCAGCTACCGGACAGGGATGAGCACTGAAGCTTTCTTT
TRBJ1-2	TRBD1	TRBV30	CAWSVSGGTGPIGGYTF	TGTGCCTGGAGTGTAAGTGGGGGGACAGGGCCAATCGGTGGCTACACCTTC
TRBJ2-5	-	TRBV27	CASSLIGGGLTGQYF	TGTGCCAGCAGCTTAATTGGCGGGGGCTTAACGGGCCAGTACTTC
TRBJ2-1	TRBD2	TRBV19	CASSPSAGGSYNEQFF	TGTGCCAGTAGCCCCTCCGCGGGGGGCTCCTACAATGAGCAGTTCTTC
TRBJ2-7	-	TRBV10-3	CAIDAGDQSSYEQYF	TGTGCCATCGATGCAGGGGACCAAAGCTCCTACGAGCAGTACTTC
TRBJ1-1	-	TRBV6-5	CASSMGGGDTEAFF	TGTGCCAGCAGTATGGGGGGAGGGGACACTGAAGCTTTCTTT
TRBJ2-1	TRBD2	TRBV5-1	CASSLGTSGPDEQFF	TGCGCCAGCAGCCTAGGGACTAGCGGGCCCGATGAGCAGTTCTTC
TRBJ2-1	TRBD2	TRBV5-1	CASSLGTSGILFYNEQFF	TGCGCCAGCAGCTTAGGGACTAGCGGGATCCTTTTCTACAATGAGCAGTTCTTC
TRBJ2-5	TRBD1	TRBV15	CAASRATGGPKETQYF	TGTGCCGCCAGCAGGGCCACAGGGGGTCCTAAAGAGACCCAGTACTTC
TRBJ1-6	-	TRBV30	CAWSPIRVRSPLHF	TGTGCCTGGAGCCCGATCAGGGTACGGTCACCCCTCCACTTT
TRBJ1-1	TRBD1	TRBV11-3	CASSSGQGNTEAFF	TGTGCCAGCAGCAGCGGACAGGGGAACACTGAAGCTTTCTTT
TRBJ2-7	TRBD2	TRBV5-6	CASSPGTGLGASGGREQYF	TGTGCCAGCAGCCCCGGGACAGGGTTGGGGGCTAGCGGGGGGCGAGAGCAGTACTTC
TRBJ1-2	TRBD1	TRBV30	CAWSSGGYGYTF	TGTGCCTGGAGCTCAGGGGGCTATGGCTACACCTTC
TRBJ1-1	-	TRBV4-1	CASSQGGENTEAFF	TGCGCCAGCAGCCAAGGGGGGGAGAACACTGAAGCTTTCTTT
TRBJ2-1	-	TRBV7-3	CASSPGGKSSYNEQFF	TGTGCCAGCAGCCCAGGTGGCAAGAGCTCCTACAATGAGCAGTTCTTC
TRBJ2-5	TRBD1	TRBV7-7	CASSPTRDSEETQYF	TGTGCTAGCAGCCCTACCAGGGACAGCGAAGAGACCCAGTACTTC
TRBJ1-4	TRBD1	TRBV12-5	CASGLFRDRDGGLFF	TGTGCTAGTGGTTTGTTTAGAGACAGGGATGGCGGACTGTTTTTT
TRBJ1-1	-	TRBV7-3	CASSLTIDTEAFF	TGTGCCAGCAGCTTAACCATAGACACTGAAGCTTTCTTT
TRBJ1-2	-	TRBV30	CAWNKGARDGYTF	TGTGCCTGGAACAAAGGAGCCAGGGATGGCTACACCTTC
TRBJ2-7	-	TRBV15	CATSRDVIATNEQYF	TGTGCCACCAGCAGAGATGTGATAGCGACTAACGAGCAGTACTTC
TRBJ2-3	-	TRBV7-9	CASSLGGQSTDTQYF	TGTGCCAGCAGCTTAGGAGGACAAAGCACAGATACGCAGTATTTT